The clone carrying this TCR beta chain was picked up one time. Its antigen is unidentified. Germline V lookup: CDR1 SGHTA, CDR2 FQGNSA. This CDR3 contains 13 residues. V lost 5 bases to trimming and J lost 5 bases; unmatched junction nucleotides: 3. This sample is drawn from a study of shared clonotypes between healthy human individuals. The study, taken as a whole, reports: Even with large depth, rarefaction showed that sorted-subset sequencing was incomplete.

Using immunoSEQ multiplex PCR, the repertoire was profiled, and TCRdb retains in-frame clones only, with some absent. The table shows 2 million to 2.5 million clones, with approximately 94% occurring only once. Material for sequencing was naive CD4+ T cells from PBMCs. Subset here: CD45RA+ positively selected. The rearrangement uses TRBV7-2 and TRBJ2-3; 8 nucleotides agree with TRBD1. This clonotype originated in a man younger than 35 in good health. Some clones in this sample may be carry-over from other donors' samples. The CDR3: CASSDRGVDTQYF. CDR3 bases: TGTGCCAGCAGCGACAGGGGCGTAGATACGCAGTATTTT.